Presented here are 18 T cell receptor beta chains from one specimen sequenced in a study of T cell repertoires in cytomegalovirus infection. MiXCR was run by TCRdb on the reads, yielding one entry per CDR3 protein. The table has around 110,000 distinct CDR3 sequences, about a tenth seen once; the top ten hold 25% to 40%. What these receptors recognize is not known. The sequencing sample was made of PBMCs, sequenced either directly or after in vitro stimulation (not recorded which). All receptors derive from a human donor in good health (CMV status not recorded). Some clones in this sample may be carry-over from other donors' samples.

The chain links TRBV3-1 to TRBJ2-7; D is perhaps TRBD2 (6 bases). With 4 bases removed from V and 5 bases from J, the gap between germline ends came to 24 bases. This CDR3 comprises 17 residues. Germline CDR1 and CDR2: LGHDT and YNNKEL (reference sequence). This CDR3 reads CASSLTPRPDGGDEQYV. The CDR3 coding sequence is TGTGCCAGCAGCCTTACGCCGAGGCCTGACGGGGGTGACGAGCAGTACGTC.

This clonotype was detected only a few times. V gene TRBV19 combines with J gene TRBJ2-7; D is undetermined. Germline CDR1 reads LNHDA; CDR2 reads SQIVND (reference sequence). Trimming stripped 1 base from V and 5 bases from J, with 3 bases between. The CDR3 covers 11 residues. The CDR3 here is CASSIADEQYF. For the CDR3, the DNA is TGTGCCAGTAGTATAGCGGACGAGCAGTACTTC.

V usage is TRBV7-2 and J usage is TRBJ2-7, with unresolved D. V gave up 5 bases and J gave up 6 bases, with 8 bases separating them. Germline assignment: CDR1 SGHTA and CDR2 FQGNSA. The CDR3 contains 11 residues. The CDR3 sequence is CASSHQIEQYF. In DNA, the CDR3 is TGTGCCAGCAGCCACCAGATCGAGCAGTACTTC.

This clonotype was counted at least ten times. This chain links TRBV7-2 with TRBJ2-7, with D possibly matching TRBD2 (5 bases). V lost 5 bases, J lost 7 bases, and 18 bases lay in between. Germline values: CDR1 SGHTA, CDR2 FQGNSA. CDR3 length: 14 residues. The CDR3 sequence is CASSPDDYLFEQYV. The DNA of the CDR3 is TGTGCCAGCAGCCCGGACGACTATCTCTTTGAGCAGTACGTC.

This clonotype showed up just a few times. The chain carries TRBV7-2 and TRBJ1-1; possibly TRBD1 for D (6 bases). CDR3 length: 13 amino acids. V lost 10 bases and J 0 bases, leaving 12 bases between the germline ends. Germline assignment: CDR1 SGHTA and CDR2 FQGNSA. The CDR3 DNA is TGTGCCACTACCGACAGGATGAACACTGAAGCTTTCTTT. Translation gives CATTDRMNTEAFF.

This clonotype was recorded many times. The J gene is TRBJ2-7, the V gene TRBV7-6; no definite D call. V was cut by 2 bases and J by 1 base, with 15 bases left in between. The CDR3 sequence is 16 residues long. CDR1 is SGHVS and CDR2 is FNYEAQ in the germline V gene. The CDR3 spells CASSLTGGAQSYEQYV. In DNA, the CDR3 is TGTGCCAGCAGCTTAACTGGTGGCGCACAGTCCTACGAGCAGTACGTC.

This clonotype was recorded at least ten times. The chain's CDR3 is CASKKGSGRANTQYF. The DNA for the CDR3 is TGTGCCAGCAAAAAAGGTAGCGGGAGGGCCAATACGCAGTATTTT. The V call is TRBV7-2, the J call TRBJ2-3, with TRBD2 identical over 11 bases. This CDR3 spans 15 amino acids. The ends lost 7 bases at V and 7 bases at J; junction bases unmatched: 10. Germline CDR1 is SGHTA and CDR2 is FQGNSA.

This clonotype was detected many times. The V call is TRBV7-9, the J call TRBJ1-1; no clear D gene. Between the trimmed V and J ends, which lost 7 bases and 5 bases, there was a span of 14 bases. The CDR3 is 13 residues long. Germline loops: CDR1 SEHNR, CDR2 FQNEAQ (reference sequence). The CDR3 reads CASKRLDETEAFF. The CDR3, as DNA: TGTGCCAGCAAGCGGCTCGACGAAACTGAAGCTTTCTTT.

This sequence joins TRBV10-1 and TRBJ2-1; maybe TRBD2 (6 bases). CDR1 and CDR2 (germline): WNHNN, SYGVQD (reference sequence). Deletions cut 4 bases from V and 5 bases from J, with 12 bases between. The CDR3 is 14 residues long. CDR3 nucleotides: TGCGCCAGCAGTGGAGGGAGGCAGGACAATGAGCAGTTCTTC. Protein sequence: CASSGGRQDNEQFF.

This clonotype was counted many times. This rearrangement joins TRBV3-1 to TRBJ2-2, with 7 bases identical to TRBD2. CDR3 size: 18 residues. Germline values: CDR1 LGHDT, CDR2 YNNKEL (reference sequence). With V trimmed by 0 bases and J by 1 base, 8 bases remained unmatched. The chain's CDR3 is CASSQDPRVAGNTGELFF. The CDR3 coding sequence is TGTGCCAGCAGCCAAGACCCCAGAGTAGCGGGGAACACCGGGGAGCTGTTTTTT.

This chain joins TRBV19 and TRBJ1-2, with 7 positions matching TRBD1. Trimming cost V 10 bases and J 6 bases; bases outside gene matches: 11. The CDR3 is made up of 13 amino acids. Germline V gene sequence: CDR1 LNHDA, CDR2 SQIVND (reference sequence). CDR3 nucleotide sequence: TGTGCCACTCGGGACAGCTCCAGGGATGGCTACACCTTC. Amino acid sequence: CATRDSSRDGYTF.

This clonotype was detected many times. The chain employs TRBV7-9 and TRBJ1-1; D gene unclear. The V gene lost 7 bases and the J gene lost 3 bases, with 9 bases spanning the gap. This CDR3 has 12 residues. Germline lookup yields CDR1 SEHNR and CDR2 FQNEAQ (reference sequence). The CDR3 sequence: CASTLLDTEAFF. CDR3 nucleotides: TGTGCCAGCACCCTTTTGGACACTGAAGCTTTCTTT. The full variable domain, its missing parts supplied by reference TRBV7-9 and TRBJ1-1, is DTGVSQNPRHKITKRGQNVTFRCDPISEHNRLYWYRQTLGQGPEFLTYFQNEAQLEKSRLLSDRFSAERPKGSFSTLEIQRTEQGDSAMYLCASTLLDTEAFFGQGTRLTVV.

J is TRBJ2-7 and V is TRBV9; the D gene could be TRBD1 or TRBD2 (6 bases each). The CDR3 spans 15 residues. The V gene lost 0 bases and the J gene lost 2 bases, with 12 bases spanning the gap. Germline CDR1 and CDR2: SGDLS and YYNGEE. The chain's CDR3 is CASSVEGGGAYEQYF. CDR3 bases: TGTGCCAGCAGCGTAGAGGGGGGAGGAGCCTACGAGCAGTACTTC.

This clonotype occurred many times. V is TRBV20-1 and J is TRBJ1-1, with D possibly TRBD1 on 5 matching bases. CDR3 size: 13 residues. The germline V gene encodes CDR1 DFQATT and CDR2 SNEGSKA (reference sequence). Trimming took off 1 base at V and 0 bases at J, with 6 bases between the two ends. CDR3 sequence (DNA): TGCAGTGCTAGAGTGGGGCTGAACACTGAAGCTTTCTTT. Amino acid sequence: CSARVGLNTEAFF.

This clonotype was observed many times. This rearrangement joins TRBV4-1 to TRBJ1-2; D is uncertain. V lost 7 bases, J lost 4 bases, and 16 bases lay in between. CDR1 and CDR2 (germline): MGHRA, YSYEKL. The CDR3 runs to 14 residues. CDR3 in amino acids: CASKGFSSAYGYTF. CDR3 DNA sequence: TGCGCCAGCAAAGGGTTCTCATCTGCCTATGGCTACACCTTC.

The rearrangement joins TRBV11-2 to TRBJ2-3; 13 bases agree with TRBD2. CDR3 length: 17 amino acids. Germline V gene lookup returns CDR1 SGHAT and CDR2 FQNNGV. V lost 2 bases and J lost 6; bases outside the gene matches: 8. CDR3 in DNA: TGTGCCAGCAGCTTATCGGCCGGACTAGCGGGAGCCGATACGCAGTATTTT. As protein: CASSLSAGLAGADTQYF.

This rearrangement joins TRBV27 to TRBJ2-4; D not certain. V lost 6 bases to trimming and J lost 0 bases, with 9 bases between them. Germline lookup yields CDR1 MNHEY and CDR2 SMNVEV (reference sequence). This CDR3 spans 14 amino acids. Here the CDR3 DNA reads TGTGCCAGCAGAGGGCTGGGAGCCAAAAACATTCAGTACTTC. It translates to CASRGLGAKNIQYF.

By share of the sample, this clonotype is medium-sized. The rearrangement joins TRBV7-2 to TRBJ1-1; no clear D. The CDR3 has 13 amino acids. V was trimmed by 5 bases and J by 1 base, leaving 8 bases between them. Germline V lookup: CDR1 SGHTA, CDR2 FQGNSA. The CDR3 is CASSPGWNTEAFF. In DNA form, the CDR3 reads TGTGCCAGCAGCCCCGGTTGGAACACTGAAGCTTTCTTT.